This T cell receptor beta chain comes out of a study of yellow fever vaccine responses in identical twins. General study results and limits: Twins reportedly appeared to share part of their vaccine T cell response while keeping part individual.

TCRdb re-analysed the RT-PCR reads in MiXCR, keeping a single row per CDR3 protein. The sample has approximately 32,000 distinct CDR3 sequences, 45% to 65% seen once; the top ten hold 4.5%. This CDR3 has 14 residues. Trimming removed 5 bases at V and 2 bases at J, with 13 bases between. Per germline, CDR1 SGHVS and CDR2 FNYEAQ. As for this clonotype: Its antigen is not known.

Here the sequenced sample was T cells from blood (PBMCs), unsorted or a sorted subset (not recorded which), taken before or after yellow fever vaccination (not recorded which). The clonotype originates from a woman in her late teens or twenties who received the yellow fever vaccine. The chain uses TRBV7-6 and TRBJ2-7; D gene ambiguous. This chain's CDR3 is CASSPSSGPYEQYF. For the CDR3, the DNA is TGTGCCAGCAGCCCAAGCTCAGGCCCCTACGAGCAGTACTTC.